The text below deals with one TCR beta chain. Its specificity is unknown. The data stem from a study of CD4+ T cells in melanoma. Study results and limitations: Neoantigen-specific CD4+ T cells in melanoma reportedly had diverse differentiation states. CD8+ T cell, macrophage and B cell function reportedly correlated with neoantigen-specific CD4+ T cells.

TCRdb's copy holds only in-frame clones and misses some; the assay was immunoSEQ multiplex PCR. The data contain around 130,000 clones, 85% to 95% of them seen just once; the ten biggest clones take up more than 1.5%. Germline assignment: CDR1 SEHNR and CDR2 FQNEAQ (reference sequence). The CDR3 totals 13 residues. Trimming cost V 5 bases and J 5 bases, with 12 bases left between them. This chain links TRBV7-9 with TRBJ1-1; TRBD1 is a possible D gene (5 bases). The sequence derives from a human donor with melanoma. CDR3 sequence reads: CASSPDTVTEAFF. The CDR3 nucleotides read TGTGCCAGCAGCCCGGACACGGTTACTGAAGCTTTCTTT.